This paragraph reports one TCR beta chain. The sample holds many counts of this clonotype. The antigen it binds to is not known. The input lacks base qualities; no much larger clone sits a single base away. The data derive from a study of T cells of healthy individuals (dated by TCRdb to between 2018 and 2020). Library preparation was by 5' RACE. The run used an Illumina MiSeq. Through fastp at Q25 and MiXCR, TCRdb rebuilt clones from the public reads, retaining in-frame beta chains. Rows are unified per CDR3 protein, each entry keeping the most common DNA and genes. This sample has nearly 100,000 distinct CDR3 sequences in its table, and approximately 15% of those were observed once. Roughly 6.2% of the sample is taken by the ten largest. The origin of this receptor is a human donor in good health.

The nucleotide sequence is given as TGCAGCGTTGAACCCACAGGGGGGGACGGCTACACCTTC. This encodes CSVEPTGGDGYTF. This receptor chain uses TRBV29-1 and TRBJ1-2; TRBD1 fits 8 bases in the junction. The CDR3 sequence holds 13 residues, the cysteine and phenylalanine included. CDR3 DNA is the only sequence kept; it has 39 bases, read in frame from the first base. V trim: 2 bases; J trim: 8 bases; unmatched bases: 7. CDR1 SQVTM and CDR2 ANQGSEA are derived from the germline V gene.